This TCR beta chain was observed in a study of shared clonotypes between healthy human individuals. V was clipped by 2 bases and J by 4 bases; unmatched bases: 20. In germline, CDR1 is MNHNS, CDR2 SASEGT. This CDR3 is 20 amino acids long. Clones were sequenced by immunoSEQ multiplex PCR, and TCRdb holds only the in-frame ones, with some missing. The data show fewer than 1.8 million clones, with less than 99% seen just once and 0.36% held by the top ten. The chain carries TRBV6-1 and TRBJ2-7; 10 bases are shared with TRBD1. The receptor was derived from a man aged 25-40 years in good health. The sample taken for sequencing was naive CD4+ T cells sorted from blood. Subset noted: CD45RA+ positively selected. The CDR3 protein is CASSEREDRGFASGPYEQYF. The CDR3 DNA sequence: TGTGCCAGCAGTGAAAGAGAGGACAGGGGGTTTGCTAGCGGACCTTACGAGCAGTACTTC.